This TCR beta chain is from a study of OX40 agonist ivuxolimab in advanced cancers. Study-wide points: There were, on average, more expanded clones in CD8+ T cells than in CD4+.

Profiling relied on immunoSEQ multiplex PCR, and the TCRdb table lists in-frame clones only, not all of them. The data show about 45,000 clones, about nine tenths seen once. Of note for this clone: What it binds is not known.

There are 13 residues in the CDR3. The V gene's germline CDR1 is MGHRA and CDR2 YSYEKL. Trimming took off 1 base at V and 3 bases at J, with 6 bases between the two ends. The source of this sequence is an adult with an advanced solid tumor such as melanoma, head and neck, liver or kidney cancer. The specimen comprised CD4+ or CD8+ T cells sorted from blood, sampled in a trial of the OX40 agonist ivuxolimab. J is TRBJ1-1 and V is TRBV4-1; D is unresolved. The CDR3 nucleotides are TGCGCCAGCAGCCAAGGGTCTTACACTGAAGCTTTCTTT. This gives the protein CASSQGSYTEAFF.